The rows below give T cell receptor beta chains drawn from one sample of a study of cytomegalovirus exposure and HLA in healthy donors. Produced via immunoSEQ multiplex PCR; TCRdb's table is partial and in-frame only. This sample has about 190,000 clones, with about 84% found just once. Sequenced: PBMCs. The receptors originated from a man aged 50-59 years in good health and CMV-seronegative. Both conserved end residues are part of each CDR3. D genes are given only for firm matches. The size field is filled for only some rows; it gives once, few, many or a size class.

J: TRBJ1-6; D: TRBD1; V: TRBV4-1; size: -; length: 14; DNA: TGCGCCAGCAGCTCCCAGACAGGGTTTTCACCCCTCCACTTT; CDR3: CASSSQTGFSPLHF
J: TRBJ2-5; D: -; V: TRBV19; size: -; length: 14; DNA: TGTGCCAGTAGTGGGGGAGCGGGCCAAGAGACCCAGTACTTC; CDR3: CASSGGAGQETQYF
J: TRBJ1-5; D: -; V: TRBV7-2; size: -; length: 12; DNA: TGTGCCAGCAGCCCTGACACCGTGACCCAGCATTTT; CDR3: CASSPDTVTQHF
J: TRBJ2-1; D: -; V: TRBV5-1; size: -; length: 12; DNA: TGCGCCAGCAGCACCAGGGGCAATGAGCAGTTCTTC; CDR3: CASSTRGNEQFF
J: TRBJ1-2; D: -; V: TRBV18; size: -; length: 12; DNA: TGTGCCAGCTCACCACTGGGCGCCGGCTACACCTTC; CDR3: CASSPLGAGYTF
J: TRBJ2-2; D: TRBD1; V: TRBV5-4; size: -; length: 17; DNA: TGTGCCAGCAGCTTGGGACAGGGGGCGAATTCGGGCGGGGAGCTGTTTTTT; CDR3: CASSLGQGANSGGELFF
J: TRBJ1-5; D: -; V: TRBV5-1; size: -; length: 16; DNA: TGCGCCAGCAGCTTGGGGGACCAGGGGAGCAATCAGCCCCAGCATTTT; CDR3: CASSLGDQGSNQPQHF
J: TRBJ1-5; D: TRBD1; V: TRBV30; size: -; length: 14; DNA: TGTGCCTGGAGTATAGGACAGGGCAATCAGCCCCAGCATTTT; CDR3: CAWSIGQGNQPQHF
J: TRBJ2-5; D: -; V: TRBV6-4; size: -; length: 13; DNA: TGTGCCAGCGCCTTACTATCCGGTGGGACCCAGTACTTC; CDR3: CASALLSGGTQYF
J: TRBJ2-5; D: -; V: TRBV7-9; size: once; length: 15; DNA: TGTGCCAGCAGCTTCGGGGTTGGGTATGAGGTGACCCAGTACTTC; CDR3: CASSFGVGYEVTQYF
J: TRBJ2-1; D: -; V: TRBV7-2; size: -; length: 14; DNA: TGTGCCAGCAGCTTAGCGGGGATGGGGGGACAGAGGTTCTTC; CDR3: CASSLAGMGGQRFF
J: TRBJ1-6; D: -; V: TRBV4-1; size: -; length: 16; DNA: TGCGCCAGCAGCCCCCTACACGGAGGGATTAGATCACCCCTCCACTTT; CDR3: CASSPLHGGIRSPLHF
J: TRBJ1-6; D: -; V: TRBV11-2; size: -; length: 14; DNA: TGTGCCAGCAGCTTTCAGGGAGGGAATTCACCCCTCCACTTT; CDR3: CASSFQGGNSPLHF
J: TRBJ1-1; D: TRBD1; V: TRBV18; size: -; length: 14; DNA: TGTGCCAGCTCGCCCGACAGGGGCGGAACTGAAGCTTTCTTT; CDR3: CASSPDRGGTEAFF
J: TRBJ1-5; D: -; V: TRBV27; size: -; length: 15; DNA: TGTGCCAGCAGTGTTTTTTCAGGGGGCAATCAGCCCCAGCATTTT; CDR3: CASSVFSGGNQPQHF
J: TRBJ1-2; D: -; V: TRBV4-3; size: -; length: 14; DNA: TGCGCCAGCAGCCCCCAGGGCTTGCACTATGGCTACACCTTC; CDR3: CASSPQGLHYGYTF
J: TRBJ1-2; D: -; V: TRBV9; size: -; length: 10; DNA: TGTGCCAGCAGTGGAGGGGGCTACACCTTC; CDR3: CASSGGGYTF